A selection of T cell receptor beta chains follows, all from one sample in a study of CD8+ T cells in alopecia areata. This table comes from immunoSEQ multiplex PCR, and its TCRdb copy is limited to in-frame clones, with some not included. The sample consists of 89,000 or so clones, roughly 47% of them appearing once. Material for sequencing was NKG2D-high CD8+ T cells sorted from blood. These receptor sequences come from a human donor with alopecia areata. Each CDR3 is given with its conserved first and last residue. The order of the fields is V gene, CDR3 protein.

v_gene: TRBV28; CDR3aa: CASSSGGQQFF
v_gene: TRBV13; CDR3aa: CASSLPTREDTQYF
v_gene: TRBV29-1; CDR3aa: CSVEGGTTGWTDTQYF
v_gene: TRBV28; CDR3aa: CASSLTGDTEAFF
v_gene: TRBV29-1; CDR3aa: CSVDTNEQFF
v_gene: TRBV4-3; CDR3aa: CASSQEGGDNYGYTF
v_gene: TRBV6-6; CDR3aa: CASSGTSGYEQYF
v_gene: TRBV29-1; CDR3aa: CSVGGGLNYGYTF
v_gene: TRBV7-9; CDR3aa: CASYHTGQEENYGYTF
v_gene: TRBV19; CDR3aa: CASAPALAGYEQFF
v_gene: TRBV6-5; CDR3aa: CASSSSSYNEQFF
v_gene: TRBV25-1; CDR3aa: CASSGTQGNYGYTF
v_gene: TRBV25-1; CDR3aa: CASSEGTGTEQFF
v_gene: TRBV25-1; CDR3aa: CASSDARGRGYNEQFF
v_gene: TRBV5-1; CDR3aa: CASSSGGGRNTIYF
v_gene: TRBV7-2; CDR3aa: CASSLPAGGPQFF
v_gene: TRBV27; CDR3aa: CASSLRAGQETQYF
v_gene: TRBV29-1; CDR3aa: CSVGGGYGYTF
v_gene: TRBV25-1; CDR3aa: CASSGAYEQYF
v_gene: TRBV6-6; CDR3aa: CAASQTSSTQYF
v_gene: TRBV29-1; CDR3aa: CSVEEGSGELFF
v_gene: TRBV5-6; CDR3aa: CASSRTSGGELFF
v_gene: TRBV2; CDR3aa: CASSDPRPQQVPDTQYF
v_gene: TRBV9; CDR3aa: CASSVAGGVWNEQFF
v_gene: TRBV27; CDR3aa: CASSSAGDYFEQYF
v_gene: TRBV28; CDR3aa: CASSLQWSGPLEETQYF
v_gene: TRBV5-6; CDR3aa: CASSLGSYSGNTIYF
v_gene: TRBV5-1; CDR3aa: CASSLDELGYGYTF
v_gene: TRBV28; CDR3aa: CASSSWETQYF
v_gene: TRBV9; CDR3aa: CASSVRAIMGTDTQYF
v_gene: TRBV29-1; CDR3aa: CSVDTSYEQFF
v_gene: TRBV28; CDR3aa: CASSLGLAVNTGELFF
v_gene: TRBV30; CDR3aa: CAWSVLAGSTDTQYF
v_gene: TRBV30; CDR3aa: CAWSAGSEAFF
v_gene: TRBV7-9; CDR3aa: CASSPPVGSKQGF
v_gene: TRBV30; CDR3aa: CAWVRDTQYF
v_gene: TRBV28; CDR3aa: CASSRREGQETQYF
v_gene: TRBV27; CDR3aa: CASSWAGAYEQYF
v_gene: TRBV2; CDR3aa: CAALRETQYF
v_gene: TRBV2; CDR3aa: CASSRVEQSPLHF
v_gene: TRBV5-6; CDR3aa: CASSLGVTQYF
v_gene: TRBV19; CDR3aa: CASRDGTGGQAFF
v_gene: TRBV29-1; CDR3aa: CSVIGLSYNEQFF